This T cell receptor (beta chain) was recorded in a study of preoperative IRX-2 immunotherapy in early breast cancer. This table comes from immunoSEQ multiplex PCR, and its TCRdb copy is limited to in-frame clones, with some not included. The repertoire includes thousands of clones, around 70% of them detected once, and around 18% sits in the top ten. Noted treatment: preoperative locoregional IRX-2 cytokine immunotherapy. Preoperative locoregional IRX-2 cytokine immunotherapy was tested in the phase Ib source study. This clonotype was sampled from a human donor with breast cancer. This sample comprised tumor tissue, obtained before IRX-2 immunotherapy.

Here the CDR3 DNA reads TGTGCCTGGGGTACGGCAGATACGCAGTATTTT. Translating gives CAWGTADTQYF. The chain recombines TRBV30 with TRBJ2-3; D gene uncertain. CDR3 length: 11 amino acids. Trimming left V 5 bases short and J 4 bases short, with 7 bases between. Germline CDR1 reads GTSNPN; CDR2 reads SVGIG (reference sequence).